The clone carrying this TCR beta chain appeared a single time. The data derive from a study of glioma-infiltrating T cells after dendritic cell vaccination. The immunoSEQ assay amplified TCRB CDR3 from up to roughly 2 ug DNA. The protocol was immunoSEQ multiplex PCR, while the TCRdb copy is restricted to in-frame clones and leaves out a portion. The table records approximately 84,000 clones, more than 75% of them present only once. The germline gives CDR1 SGDLS, CDR2 YYNGEE. The CDR3 length is 13 residues. Trimming took off 4 bases at V and 5 bases at J, with 9 bases between the two ends. The TCR was taken from a human donor with glioblastoma. The sample in question was blood, obtained before dendritic cell vaccination. The chain couples TRBV9 to TRBJ2-2; TRBD2 might be the D (5 bases). The CDR3 DNA reads as TGTGCCAGCAGCCCCCGAGGGACCGGGGAGCTGTTTTTT. Translated: CASSPRGTGELFF.